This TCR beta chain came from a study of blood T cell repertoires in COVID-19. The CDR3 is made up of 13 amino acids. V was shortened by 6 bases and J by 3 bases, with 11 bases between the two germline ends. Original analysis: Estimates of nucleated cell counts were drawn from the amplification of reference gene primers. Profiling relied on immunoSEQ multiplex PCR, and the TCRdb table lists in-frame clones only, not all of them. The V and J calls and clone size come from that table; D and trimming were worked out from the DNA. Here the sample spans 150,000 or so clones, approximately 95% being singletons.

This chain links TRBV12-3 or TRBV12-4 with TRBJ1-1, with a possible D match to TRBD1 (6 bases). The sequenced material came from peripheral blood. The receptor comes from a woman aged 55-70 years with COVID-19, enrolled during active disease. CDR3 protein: CASSLYRDTEAFF. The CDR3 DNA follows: TGTGCCAGCAGCTTATACAGGGACACTGAAGCTTTCTTT.